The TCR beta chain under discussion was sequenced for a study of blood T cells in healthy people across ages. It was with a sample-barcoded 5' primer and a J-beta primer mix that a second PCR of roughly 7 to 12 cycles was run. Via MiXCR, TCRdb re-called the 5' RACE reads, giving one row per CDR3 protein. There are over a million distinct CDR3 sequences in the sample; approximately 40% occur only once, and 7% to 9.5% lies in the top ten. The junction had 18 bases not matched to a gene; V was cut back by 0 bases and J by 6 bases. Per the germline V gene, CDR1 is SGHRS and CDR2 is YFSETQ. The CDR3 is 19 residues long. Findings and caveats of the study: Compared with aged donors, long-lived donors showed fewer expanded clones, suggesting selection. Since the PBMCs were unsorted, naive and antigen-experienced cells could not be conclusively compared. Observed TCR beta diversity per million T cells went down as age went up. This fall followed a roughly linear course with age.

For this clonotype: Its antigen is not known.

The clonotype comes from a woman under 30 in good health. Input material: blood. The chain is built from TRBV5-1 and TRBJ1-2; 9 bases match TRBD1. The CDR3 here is CASSLGDVFSQGAIDGYTF. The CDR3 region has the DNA TGCGCCAGCAGCTTGGGCGATGTTTTTTCACAGGGGGCGATTGATGGCTACACCTTC.